The TCR beta chain under discussion was sequenced for a study of T cell repertoires in cytomegalovirus infection. Study at large: CMV infection together with matching HLA type was indicated by public TCR beta signatures. Findings and caveats of the study: Cumulated frequencies of public TCR beta families served to identify carriers of CMV plus the relevant HLA. The ex vivo response was dominated by HLA-C-restricted CMV-specific TCR beta clonotypes.

TCRdb reprocessed the reads with MiXCR, giving one entry per CDR3 protein. The table has 700,000 to 900,000 distinct CDR3 sequences, approximately 32% seen once. Worth noting for this clonotype: The antigen is unknown.

Trimming cost V 0 bases and J 1 base, with 9 bases left between them. This CDR3 spans 15 amino acids. Germline V gene data show CDR1 as LGHDT and CDR2 as YNNKEL (reference sequence). The sequencing used cultured CD8+ T cells from PBMCs, collected from culture after CMV antigen stimulation. The gene calls are TRBV3-1 and TRBJ1-1; tentative D call: TRBD1 (5 bases). The TCR comes from a human donor in good health (CMV status not recorded). Some clones in this sample may be carry-over from other donors' samples. DNA for the CDR3: TGTGCCAGCAGCCAAGAAGGGGACGGGAACACTGAAGCTTTCTTT. It encodes CASSQEGDGNTEAFF.